Sequencing of this TCR beta chain was carried out in a study of T cells expressing NK-cell markers (dated by TCRdb to 2020 to 2021). As for the study more broadly: TCR beta-chain repertoires were profiled in sorted CD3+CD56+NKG2C+, CD3+CD56+NKG2C- and CD3+CD56-NKG2C+ T-cell subsets from about 8 donors. The libraries were sequenced on Illumina HiSeq 2000/2500, MiSeq or NextSeq, producing 2 x 150 bp reads. All eight donors whose samples were sequenced were randomly selected healthy volunteers, three of them men and five women. Seven of the eight sequenced donors were HCMV-seropositive and one was HCMV-seronegative. Results and caveats for the whole study, not just this receptor: It remained unclear whether the expanded NKG2C-expressing T cell clones were specific for HCMV antigens. Those dominant clonotypes were again the most abundant among CD3+CD56-NKG2C+ cells in several donors, at about 25-60.1%. In more than five donors, the dominant CD3+CD56+NKG2C+ clonotypes were found to rank among the top 10 CD8+ clonotypes and to make up about 1.0-7.0% of CD8+ T cells.

CDR1 SNHLY and CDR2 FYNNEI are derived from the germline V gene. Reading from cysteine to phenylalanine, the CDR3 counts 13 amino acids. No coding sequence is recorded. A word on this clonotype: Its antigen remains undetermined.

To determine HCMV serostatus, a commercial ELISA kit was used to detect HCMV-specific IgG in serum. Ficoll density gradient centrifugation was used to isolate peripheral blood mononuclear cells from blood. The run used an Illumina HiSeq 2000. TCR beta cDNA libraries were prepared using 5'RACE template switching, which introduced a universal primer site and unique molecular identifiers. cDNA synthesis was primed from the TCR beta constant segment, followed by two successive PCR amplification steps. The study's processing was this. MIGEC was used to demultiplex reads and group the reads by UMI, and MiTCR was used to assemble and quantify clonotypes. To remove erroneous sequences, TCR cDNA sequences were retained only when supported by two or more reads. The tcR package was used for downstream repertoire analysis, with clonotypes matched between fractions based on CDR3 nucleotide sequence plus V segment. VDJmatch was used to annotate antigen specificity against VDJdb, with one amino acid substitution in CDR3 permitted. After TCRdb reprocessed the reads, each CDR3 protein sequence was kept as one row, without DNA. These V and J calls rely on TCRdb rather than the paper's analysis. The data table for this sample lists roughly 280,000 distinct CDR3 sequences. The ten largest clonotypes hold roughly 0.4% of the sample.

The TCR sequence derives from a man aged 18-30 years in good health. Donor details come from another sample of the same person, matched by shared clones. The chain is assembled from TRBV2 and TRBJ2-2; TCRdb selects TRBD1, and the lack of DNA leaves this call unchecked. Sample: blood T cells: a sorted CD56 or NKG2C T cell subset, CD4+ or CD8+ T cells, or bulk PBMC T cells (not recorded which). The CDR3 protein is CASTGQGTGELFF.